These 16 T cell receptor beta chains came from one sample sequenced in a study of cytomegalovirus exposure and HLA in healthy donors. A multiplex PCR was run with 60 Vbeta primers and 13 Jbeta primers. Sequencing used immunoSEQ multiplex PCR; TCRdb keeps in-frame clones, though not all of them. Of roughly 280,000 clones listed, about 66% are singletons. The material sequenced was PBMCs. The receptor source for this set is a female donor in good health and CMV-seronegative.

In its sample, this clone was seen a few times. The genes are TRBV7-2 and TRBJ1-1; 7 bases are shared with TRBD1. V lost 5 bases, J lost 8 bases, and 11 bases stayed unmatched. Germline CDR1 is SGHTA and CDR2 is FQGNSA. CDR3 length: 14 residues. Written as DNA, the CDR3 is TGTGCCAGCAGCAGACATACAGGGGCCGAGGAAGCTTTCTTT. Encoded protein: CASSRHTGAEEAFF.

A few counts support this clone. The chain has TRBV5-4 and TRBJ2-7; possibly TRBD2 for D (6 bases). V shed 10 bases and J shed 0 bases, with 14 bases lying between them. The CDR3 covers 13 residues. Germline values: CDR1 SGHNT, CDR2 YYREEE (reference sequence). The CDR3 sequence is CAWREAPSYEQYF. In DNA, the CDR3 is TGTGCCTGGAGGGAGGCCCCCTCCTACGAGCAGTACTTC.

The V call is TRBV7-9, the J call TRBJ2-7, with 10 positions matching TRBD2. CDR3 length: 14 amino acids. V was clipped by 5 bases and J by 2 bases; unmatched bases: 3. Germline V CDR1 and CDR2: SEHNR, FQNEAQ (reference sequence). In DNA form, the CDR3 reads TGTGCCAGCAGCGCCACTAGCGGGACCTACGAGCAGTACTTC. This encodes CASSATSGTYEQYF.

A few counts support this clone. The gene calls are TRBV5-4 and TRBJ2-7; D is possibly TRBD2 (6 bases). The V and J ends lost 3 bases and 1 base respectively, with 11 bases between them. The CDR3 is made up of 14 amino acids. Germline CDR1 is SGHNT and CDR2 is YYREEE (reference sequence). CDR3 nucleotide sequence: TGTGCCAGCAGCTCGGGGGTTGGATCCTACGAGCAGTACTTC. Translating gives CASSSGVGSYEQYF.

The CDR3 sequence is CASSLGTSGVTGELFF. For the CDR3, the DNA is TGCGCCAGCAGCTTAGGGACTAGCGGGGTCACCGGGGAGCTGTTTTTT. The V gene is TRBV5-1, the J gene TRBJ2-2; 13 bases align to TRBD2. CDR3 length: 16 amino acids. The V segment lost 2 bases and the J segment 4 bases; nucleotides outside the gene matches: 2. CDR1 is SGHRS, CDR2 YFSETQ, per germline.

The rearrangement links TRBV6-1 to TRBJ1-2; 8 nucleotides align to TRBD1. Germline CDR1 reads MNHNS; CDR2 reads SASEGT. CDR3 length: 15 residues. The trim removed 3 bases at V and 8 bases at J, leaving 11 bases unmatched. CDR3 loop: CASSDNYGQGWGYTF. For the CDR3, the DNA is TGTGCCAGCAGTGATAACTACGGACAGGGATGGGGCTACACCTTC.

As concerns this clone: At one end, the junction sequence differs from germline, possibly due to a read error. For the CDR3, the DNA is TGTGCCTGGGGTGTATGGGCAGCCCCTAACTATGGCTACACCTTC. It yields the protein CAWGVWAAPNYGYTF. The chain is built from TRBV30 and TRBJ1-2; the D is unclear. This CDR3 has 15 amino acids. The germline CDR1 and CDR2 sequences are GTSNPN and SVGIG (reference sequence).

The V and J genes are TRBV7-6 and TRBJ1-1; D possibly corresponds to TRBD1 (5 bases). Germline CDR1 SGHVS, CDR2 FNYEAQ. The germline V and J ends were trimmed by 1 base and 4 bases, with 13 bases remaining between them. CDR3 size: 15 residues. The CDR3 sequence: CASSLGSGGFTEAFF. The CDR3 region has the DNA TGTGCCAGCAGCTTAGGGTCGGGGGGTTTCACTGAAGCTTTCTTT.

This clone was recorded a few times. V and J are TRBV6-6 and TRBJ1-4; D is undetermined. Germline V gene data show CDR1 as MNHNY and CDR2 as SVGAGI (reference sequence). CDR3 length: 15 residues. V lost 0 bases and J 6 bases, leaving 11 bases between the germline ends. CDR3 coding DNA: TGTGCCAGCAGTTACTCGCAGGAGGTGTATGAAAAACTGTTTTTT. This encodes CASSYSQEVYEKLFF.

In its sample, this clone was seen a few times. The chain has TRBV6-5 and TRBJ2-5; the match to TRBD1 covers 7 bases. From germline, CDR1 is MNHEY and CDR2 SVGAGI. Losses at the gene ends were 4 bases for V and 6 bases for J; bases not matched to a gene: 8. The CDR3 is 14 residues long. CDR3 nucleotides: TGTGCCAGCAGTTCGGGACAGCCAAGAAAGACCCAGTACTTC. Translation gives CASSSGQPRKTQYF.

The chain is built from TRBV4-1 and TRBJ1-1; 7 bases align to TRBD1. The germline gives CDR1 MGHRA, CDR2 YSYEKL. V lost 1 base and J lost 7; bases outside the gene matches: 9. The CDR3 has 15 residues. The CDR3 region has the DNA TGCGCCAGCAGCCAAGCCAGGGGGTCTTTGAATGAAGCTTTCTTT. It translates to CASSQARGSLNEAFF.

V and J are TRBV19 and TRBJ2-7; 10 bases map to TRBD2. Germline assignment: CDR1 LNHDA and CDR2 SQIVND (reference sequence). With 8 bases clipped from V and 4 bases from J, the junction kept 8 bases outside the gene matches. CDR3 length: 14 residues. The DNA for the CDR3 is TGTGCCAGTCAAGCCTCTAGCGGGAGTTACGAGCAGTACTTC. This encodes CASQASSGSYEQYF.

This sequence joins TRBV5-6 and TRBJ2-7; a weak D match, TRBD1 (5 bases). The length of the CDR3 is 15 residues. Looked up from germline, CDR1 is SGHDT and CDR2 is YYEEEE. The V and J ends lost 3 bases and 0 bases respectively, with 13 bases between them. In nucleotides, the CDR3 is TGTGCCAGCAGCTCCGGACATAGGAGCTCCTACGAGCAGTACTTC. Its translation: CASSSGHRSSYEQYF.

This clone was observed a handful of times. The chain uses TRBV28 and TRBJ1-5, with TRBD1 matching 10 bases. CDR1 MDHEN and CDR2 SYDVKM come from the germline V gene. The J segment lost 7 bases and the V segment lost 6 bases, leaving 6 bases of the junction unmatched. This CDR3 has 14 residues. CDR3 loop: CASRGQGNYQPQHF. The CDR3 DNA reads as TGTGCCAGCAGGGGACAGGGGAATTACCAGCCCCAGCATTTT.

This clone turned up a few times. The V and J genes are TRBV21-1 and TRBJ2-7; the tabulated D call, TRBD2, remains unverified against the DNA. TRBV21-1 is a documented pseudogene. The CDR3 loop spans 16 amino acids. The CDR3 spells CASSPRTSGLFYEQYF. The CDR3 bases are TGTGCCAGCAGCCCACGGACTAGCGGGCTGTTCTACGAGCAGTACTTC.

The rearrangement links TRBV27 to TRBJ2-3; 11 bases are shared with TRBD1. There are 17 residues in the CDR3. CDR1 is MNHEY, CDR2 SMNVEV, per germline (reference sequence). V was pared by 6 bases and J by 3 bases, with 11 bases of the junction left unmatched. The CDR3 DNA reads as TGTGCCAGCAGCCGAAAGCCGGACAGGGGGCTAACAGATACGCAGTATTTT. Translated, it gives CASSRKPDRGLTDTQYF.